This is a list of T cell receptor beta chains from one sample in a study of T cell clones after liver transplantation. Sequenced by immunoSEQ multiplex PCR; TCRdb stores in-frame clones only, minus some. The sample shows tens of thousands of clones, around 78% of them seen only once. The material was CD4+ T cells from blood, obtained at the 22-month timepoint. These receptors originate from a human patient who received a liver transplant. Some T cells may have come from the graft donor. Each CDR3 is given with its conserved first and last residue. D genes are given only for firm matches. Clone sizes are given selectively: once, few, many, or a class where the clone is expanded.

size	V	J	D	CDR3	DNA
-	TRBV20-1	TRBJ2-5	-	CSAGGSATQYF	TGCAGTGCTGGCGGCAGTGCGACCCAGTACTTC
-	TRBV2	TRBJ1-5	-	CASRFGGGNQPQHF	TGTGCCAGCAGGTTCGGGGGGGGAAATCAGCCCCAGCATTTT
once	TRBV5-1	TRBJ1-1	-	CASSAGRPNTEAFF	TGCGCCAGCAGCGCCGGGAGACCGAACACTGAAGCTTTCTTT
few	TRBV5-1	TRBJ2-7	-	CASSLFLGQGEQYF	TGCGCCAGCAGCTTGTTTCTGGGGCAGGGCGAGCAGTACTTC
-	TRBV4-1	TRBJ1-3	TRBD1	CASSGGAGGLRSGNTIYF	TGCGCCAGCAGCGGCGGGGCAGGGGGCTTGCGCTCTGGAAACACCATATATTTT
-	TRBV4-1	TRBJ2-3	TRBD1	CASSQPDRDTDTQYF	TGCGCCAGCAGCCAACCCGACAGGGACACAGATACGCAGTATTTT
-	TRBV5-4	TRBJ1-6	-	CASSLGVQAGSPLHF	TGTGCCAGCAGCTTGGGGGTACAGGCGGGTTCACCCCTCCACTTT
-	TRBV4-2	TRBJ2-3	TRBD2	CASSQAIREGTDTQYF	TGTGCCAGCAGCCAAGCTATCCGGGAGGGCACAGATACGCAGTATTTT
-	TRBV28	TRBJ2-3	TRBD2	CASSRSSGRSTDTQYF	TGTGCCAGCAGCCGCTCTAGCGGGAGGTCAACAGATACGCAGTATTTT
-	TRBV20-1	TRBJ1-6	TRBD1	CSRTGNSPLHF	TGCAGTCGGACAGGGAATTCACCCCTCCACTTT
-	TRBV28	TRBJ2-6	-	CASSLPGAGANVLTF	TGTGCCAGCAGTCTTCCGGGCGCTGGGGCCAACGTCCTGACTTTC
few	TRBV5-1	TRBJ2-2	TRBD2	CASSMTSGGPGELFF	TGCGCCAGCAGCATGACTAGCGGGGGGCCCGGGGAGCTGTTTTTT
once	TRBV29-1	TRBJ2-5	TRBD2	CSVSGLAGGDLVETQYF	TGCAGCGTCTCTGGACTAGCGGGAGGGGACCTCGTAGAGACCCAGTACTTC
-	TRBV7-9	TRBJ2-6	-	CASSLEGPFSSGANVLTF	TGTGCCAGCAGCTTAGAGGGACCTTTTAGCTCTGGGGCCAACGTCCTGACTTTC
-	TRBV19	TRBJ2-4	-	CASNEVDGFKNIQYF	TGTGCCAGTAACGAAGTGGACGGATTCAAAAACATTCAGTACTTC
-	TRBV7-2	TRBJ2-7	TRBD2	CASSLGGTGTTSYEQYF	TGTGCCAGCAGCTTAGGGGGCACCGGGACTACCTCATACGAGCAGTACTTC
-	TRBV6-5	TRBJ1-2	-	CASSTQGGGYTF	TGTGCCAGCAGTACCCAGGGAGGAGGCTACACCTTC
few	TRBV11-2	TRBJ2-2	-	CASSLLGLITGELFF	TGTGCCAGCAGCTTATTAGGACTAATCACCGGGGAGCTGTTTTTT
-	TRBV7-9	TRBJ1-6	-	CASSPLDRPGDSPLHF	TGTGCCAGCAGCCCGTTGGACAGACCCGGCGATTCACCCCTCCACTTT
-	TRBV5-1	TRBJ1-5	-	CASRPDSNQPQHF	TGCGCCAGCAGACCAGACTCAAATCAGCCCCAGCATTTT
-	TRBV7-3	TRBJ2-6	-	CASSSPGARSGANVLTF	TGTGCCAGCAGTTCACCGGGGGCAAGGTCTGGGGCCAACGTCCTGACTTTC
-	TRBV19	TRBJ1-2	-	CASSIESRDVSGYTF	TGTGCCAGTAGTATAGAGAGCCGGGATGTAAGTGGCTACACCTTC
-	TRBV25-1	TRBJ1-1	TRBD1	CASSESGRGHTEAFF	TGTGCCAGCAGTGAATCTGGAAGGGGGCACACTGAAGCTTTCTTT
-	TRBV9	TRBJ1-2	-	CASSSTPQGDGYTF	TGTGCCAGCAGCTCGACCCCCCAGGGAGACGGCTACACCTTC
-	TRBV6-1	TRBJ2-7	-	CASSELDTYF	TGTGCCAGCAGTGAACTGGACACTTACTTC
-	TRBV6-6	TRBJ1-2	-	CASSLGRGGDYGYTF	TGTGCCAGCAGTTTGGGGCGGGGCGGGGACTATGGCTACACCTTC
-	TRBV28	TRBJ1-5	TRBD1	CASSSGQGDANQPQHF	TGTGCCAGCAGTTCCGGACAGGGGGATGCCAATCAGCCCCAGCATTTT